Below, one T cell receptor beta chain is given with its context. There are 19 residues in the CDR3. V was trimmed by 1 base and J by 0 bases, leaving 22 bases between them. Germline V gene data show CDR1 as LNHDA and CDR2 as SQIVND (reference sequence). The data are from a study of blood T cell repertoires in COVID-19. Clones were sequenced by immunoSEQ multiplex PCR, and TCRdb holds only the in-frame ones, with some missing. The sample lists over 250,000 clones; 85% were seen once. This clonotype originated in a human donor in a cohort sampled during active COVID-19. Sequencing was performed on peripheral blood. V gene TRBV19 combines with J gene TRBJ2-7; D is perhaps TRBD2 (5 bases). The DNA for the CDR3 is TGTGCCAGTAGTATAGGGCCCCCTCTGGAACGGGGTAGCTCCTACGAGCAGTACTTC. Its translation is CASSIGPPLERGSSYEQYF.